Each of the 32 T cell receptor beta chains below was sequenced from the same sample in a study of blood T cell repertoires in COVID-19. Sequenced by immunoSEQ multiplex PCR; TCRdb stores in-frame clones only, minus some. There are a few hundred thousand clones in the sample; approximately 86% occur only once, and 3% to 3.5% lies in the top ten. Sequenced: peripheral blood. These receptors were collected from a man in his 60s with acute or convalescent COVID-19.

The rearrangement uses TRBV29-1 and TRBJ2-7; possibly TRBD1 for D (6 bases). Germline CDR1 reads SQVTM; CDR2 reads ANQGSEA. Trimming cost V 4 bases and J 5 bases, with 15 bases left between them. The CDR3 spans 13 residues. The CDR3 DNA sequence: TGCAGCGTTGTCAGGGGACCAGGCAACGAGCAGTACTTC. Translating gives CSVVRGPGNEQYF.

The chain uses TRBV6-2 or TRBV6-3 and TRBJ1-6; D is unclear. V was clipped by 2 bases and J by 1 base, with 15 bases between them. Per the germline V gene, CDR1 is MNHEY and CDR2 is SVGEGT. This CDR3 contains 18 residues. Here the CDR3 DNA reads TGTGCCAGCAGTTACCGAGGTCCTGTAGAATCCTATAATTCACCCCTCCACTTT. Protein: CASSYRGPVESYNSPLHF.

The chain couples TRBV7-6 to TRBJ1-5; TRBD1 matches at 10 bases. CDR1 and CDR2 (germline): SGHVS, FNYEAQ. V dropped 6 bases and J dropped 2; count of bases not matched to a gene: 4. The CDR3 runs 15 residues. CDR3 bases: TGTGCCAGCAGGGCCGGGACAGGGGGCAATCAGCCCCAGCATTTT. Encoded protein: CASRAGTGGNQPQHF.

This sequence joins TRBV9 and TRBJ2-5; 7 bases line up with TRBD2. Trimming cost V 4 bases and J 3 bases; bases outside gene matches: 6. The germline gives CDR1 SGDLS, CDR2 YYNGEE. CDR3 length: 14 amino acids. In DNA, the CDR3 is TGTGCCAGCAGCCCCCGTCTAGCGGAAGAGACCCAGTACTTC. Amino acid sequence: CASSPRLAEETQYF.

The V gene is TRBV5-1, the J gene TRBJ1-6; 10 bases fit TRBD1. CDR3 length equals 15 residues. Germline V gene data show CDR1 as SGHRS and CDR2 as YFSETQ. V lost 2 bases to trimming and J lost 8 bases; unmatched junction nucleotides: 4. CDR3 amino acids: CASSFGGTGDSPLHF. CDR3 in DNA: TGCGCCAGCAGCTTCGGAGGGACAGGGGATTCACCCCTCCACTTT.

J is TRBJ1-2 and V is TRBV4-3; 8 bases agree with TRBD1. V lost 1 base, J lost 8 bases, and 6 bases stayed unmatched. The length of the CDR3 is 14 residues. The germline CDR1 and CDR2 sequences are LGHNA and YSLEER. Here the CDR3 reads CASSQGTGFKGYTF. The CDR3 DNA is TGCGCCAGCAGCCAAGGGACAGGGTTTAAAGGCTACACCTTC.

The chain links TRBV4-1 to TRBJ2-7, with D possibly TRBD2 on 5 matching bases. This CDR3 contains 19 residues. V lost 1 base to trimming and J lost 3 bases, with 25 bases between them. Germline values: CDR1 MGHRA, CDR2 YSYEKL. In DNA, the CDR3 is TGCGCCAGCAGCCAAGTTCACCTCGATCCGAAACGGAGGAACTACGAGCAGTACTTC. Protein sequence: CASSQVHLDPKRRNYEQYF.

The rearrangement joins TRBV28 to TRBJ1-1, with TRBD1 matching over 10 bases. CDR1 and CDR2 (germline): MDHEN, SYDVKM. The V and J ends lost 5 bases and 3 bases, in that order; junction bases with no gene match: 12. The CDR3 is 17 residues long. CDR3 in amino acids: CASSPWTGGGVDTEAFF. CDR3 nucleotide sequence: TGTGCCAGCAGTCCCTGGACAGGGGGAGGCGTGGACACTGAAGCTTTCTTT.

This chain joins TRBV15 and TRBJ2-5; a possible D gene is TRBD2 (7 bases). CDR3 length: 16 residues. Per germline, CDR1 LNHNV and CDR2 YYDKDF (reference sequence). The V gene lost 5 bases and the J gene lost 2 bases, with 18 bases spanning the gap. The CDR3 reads CATSDTGGGYQETQYF. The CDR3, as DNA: TGTGCCACCAGCGACACCGGCGGGGGCTATCAAGAGACCCAGTACTTC.

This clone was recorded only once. The CDR3 region has the DNA TGTGCCAGCAGCCAAGAACAGGGGACCAGGGAAGAGCAGTACTTC. Its protein product is CASSQEQGTREEQYF. The rearrangement links TRBV3-1 (or the pseudogene TRBV3-2) to TRBJ2-7, with 7 positions matching TRBD1. This CDR3 comprises 15 residues. V gave up 0 bases and J gave up 7 bases; unmatched junction bases: 9. Germline V gives CDR1 LGHDT, CDR2 YNNKEL (reference sequence).

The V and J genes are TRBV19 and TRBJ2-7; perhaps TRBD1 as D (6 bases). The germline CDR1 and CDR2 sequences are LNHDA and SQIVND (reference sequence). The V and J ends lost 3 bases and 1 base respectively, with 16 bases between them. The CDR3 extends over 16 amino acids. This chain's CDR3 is CASSMSSGQGSYEQYF. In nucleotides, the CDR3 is TGTGCCAGTAGTATGTCTTCGGGGCAGGGGTCCTACGAGCAGTACTTC.

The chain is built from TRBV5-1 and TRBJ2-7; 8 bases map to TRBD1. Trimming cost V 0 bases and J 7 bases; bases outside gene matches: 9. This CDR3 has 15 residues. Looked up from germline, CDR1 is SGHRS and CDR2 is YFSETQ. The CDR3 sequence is CASSLVPGGSREQYF. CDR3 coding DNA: TGCGCCAGCAGCTTGGTGCCAGGGGGCTCTCGGGAGCAGTACTTC.

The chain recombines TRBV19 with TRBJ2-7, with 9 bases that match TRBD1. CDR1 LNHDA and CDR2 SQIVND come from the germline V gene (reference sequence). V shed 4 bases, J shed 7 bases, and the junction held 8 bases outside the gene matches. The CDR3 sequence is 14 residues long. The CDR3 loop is CASSTKTGGGEQYF. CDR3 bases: TGTGCCAGTAGTACAAAGACAGGGGGGGGAGAGCAGTACTTC. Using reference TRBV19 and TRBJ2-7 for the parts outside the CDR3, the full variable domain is DGGITQSPKYLFRKEGQNVTLSCEQNLNHDAMYWYRQDPGQGLRLIYYSQIVNDFQKGDIAEGYSVSREKKESFPLTVTSAQKNPTAFYLCASSTKTGGGEQYFGPGTRLTVT.

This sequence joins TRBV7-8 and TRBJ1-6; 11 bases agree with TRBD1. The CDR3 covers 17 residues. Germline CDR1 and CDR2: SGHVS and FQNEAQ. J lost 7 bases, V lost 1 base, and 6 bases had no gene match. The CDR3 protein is CASSLGLGDRGNSPLHF. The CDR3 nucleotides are TGTGCCAGCAGCTTAGGTTTGGGGGACAGGGGGAATTCACCCCTCCACTTT.

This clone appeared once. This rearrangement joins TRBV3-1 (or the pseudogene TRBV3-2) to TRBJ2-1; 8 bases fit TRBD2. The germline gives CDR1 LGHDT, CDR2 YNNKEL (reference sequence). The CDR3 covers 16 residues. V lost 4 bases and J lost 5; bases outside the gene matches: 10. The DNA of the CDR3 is TGTGCCAGCAGCCCGCGGGGGGCGGCCCGGGACAATGAGCAGTTCTTC. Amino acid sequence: CASSPRGAARDNEQFF.

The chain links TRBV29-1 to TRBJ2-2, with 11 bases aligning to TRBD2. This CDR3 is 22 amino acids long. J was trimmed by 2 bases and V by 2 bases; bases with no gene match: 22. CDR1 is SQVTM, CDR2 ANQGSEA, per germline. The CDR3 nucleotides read TGCAGCGTTGAATGGCTCGGGCAGGGGGCTACTAGCGGGGGCCCAAACACCGGGGAGCTGTTTTTT. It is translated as CSVEWLGQGATSGGPNTGELFF.

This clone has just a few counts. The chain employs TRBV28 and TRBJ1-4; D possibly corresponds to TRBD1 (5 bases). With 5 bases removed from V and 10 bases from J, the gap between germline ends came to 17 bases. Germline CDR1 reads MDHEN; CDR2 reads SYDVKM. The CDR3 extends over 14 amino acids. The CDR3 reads CASSTDGGGGKLFF. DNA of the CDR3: TGTGCCAGCAGTACCGACGGGGGAGGCGGAAAACTGTTTTTT.

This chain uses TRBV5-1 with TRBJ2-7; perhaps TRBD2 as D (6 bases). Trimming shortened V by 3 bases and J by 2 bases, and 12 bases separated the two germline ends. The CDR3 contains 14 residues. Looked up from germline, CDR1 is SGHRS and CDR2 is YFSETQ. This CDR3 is CASSSRERPYEQYF. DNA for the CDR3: TGCGCCAGCAGCTCTCGGGAGAGACCCTACGAGCAGTACTTC.

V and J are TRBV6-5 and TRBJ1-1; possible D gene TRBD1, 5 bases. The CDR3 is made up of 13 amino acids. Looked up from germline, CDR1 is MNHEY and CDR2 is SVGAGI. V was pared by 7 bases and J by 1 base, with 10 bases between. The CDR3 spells CASKGAQNTEAFF. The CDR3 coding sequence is TGTGCCAGCAAAGGGGCCCAGAACACTGAAGCTTTCTTT.

The CDR3 spells CASSQGGTVPGTQYF. In DNA form, the CDR3 reads TGCGCCAGCAGTCAGGGCGGGACCGTCCCGGGGACCCAGTACTTC. The V and J genes are TRBV23-1 and TRBJ2-5; a weak D match, TRBD2 (6 bases). TRBV23-1 is designated an ORF whose function remains uncertain. CDR3 length: 15 residues. Trimming shortened V by 3 bases and J by 7 bases, and 18 bases separated the two germline ends.

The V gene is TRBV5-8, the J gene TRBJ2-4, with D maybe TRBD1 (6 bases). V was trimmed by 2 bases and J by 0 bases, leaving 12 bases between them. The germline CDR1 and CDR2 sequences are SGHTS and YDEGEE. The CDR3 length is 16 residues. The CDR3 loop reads CASSFEGHLAKNIQYF. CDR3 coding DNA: TGTGCCAGCAGCTTCGAGGGACACCTAGCCAAAAACATTCAGTACTTC.

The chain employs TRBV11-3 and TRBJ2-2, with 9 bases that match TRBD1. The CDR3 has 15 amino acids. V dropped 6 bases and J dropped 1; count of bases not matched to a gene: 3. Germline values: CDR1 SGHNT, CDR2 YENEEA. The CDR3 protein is CASSRGQGNTGELFF. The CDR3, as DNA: TGTGCCAGCAGTCGGGGACAGGGGAACACCGGGGAGCTGTTTTTT.

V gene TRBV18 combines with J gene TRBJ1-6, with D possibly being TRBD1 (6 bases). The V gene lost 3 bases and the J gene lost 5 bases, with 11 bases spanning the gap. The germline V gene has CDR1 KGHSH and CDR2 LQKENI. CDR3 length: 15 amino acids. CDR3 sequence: CASSPRTENNSPLHF. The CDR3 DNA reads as TGTGCCAGCTCACCCCGGACAGAAAATAATTCACCCCTCCACTTT.

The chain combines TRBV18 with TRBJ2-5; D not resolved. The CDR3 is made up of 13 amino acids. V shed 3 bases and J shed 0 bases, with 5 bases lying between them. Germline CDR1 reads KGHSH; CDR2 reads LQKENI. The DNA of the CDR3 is TGTGCCAGCTCACCTCAGTACCAAGAGACCCAGTACTTC. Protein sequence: CASSPQYQETQYF. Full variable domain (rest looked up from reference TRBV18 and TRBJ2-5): NAGVMQNPRHLVRRRGQEARLRCSPMKGHSHVYWYRQLPEEGLKFMVYLQKENIIDESGMPKERFSAEFPKEGPSILRIQQVVRGDSAAYFCASSPQYQETQYFGPGTRLLVL.

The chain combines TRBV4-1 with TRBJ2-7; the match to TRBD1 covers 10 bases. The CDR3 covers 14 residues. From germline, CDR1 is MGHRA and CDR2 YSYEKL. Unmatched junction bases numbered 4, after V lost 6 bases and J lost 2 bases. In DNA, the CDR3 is TGCGCCAGCAGAGCCGGGACAGGGGCCTACGAGCAGTACTTC. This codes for CASRAGTGAYEQYF.

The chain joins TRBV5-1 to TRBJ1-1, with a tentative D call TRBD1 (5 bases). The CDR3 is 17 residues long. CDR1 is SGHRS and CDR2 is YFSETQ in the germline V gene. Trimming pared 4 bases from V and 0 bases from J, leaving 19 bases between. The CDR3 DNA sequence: TGCGCCAGCAGCCTGAAGCCGACAGACCTCATGAACACTGAAGCTTTCTTT. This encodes CASSLKPTDLMNTEAFF.

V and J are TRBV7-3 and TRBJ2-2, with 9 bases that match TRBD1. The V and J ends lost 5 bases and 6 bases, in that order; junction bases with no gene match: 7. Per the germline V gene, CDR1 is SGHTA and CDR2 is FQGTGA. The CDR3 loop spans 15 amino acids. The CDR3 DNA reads TGTGCCAGCAGCCGGGACAGGGCGGGAGCCGGGGAGCTGTTTTTT. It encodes CASSRDRAGAGELFF. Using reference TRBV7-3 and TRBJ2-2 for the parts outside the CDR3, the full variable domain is GAGVSQTPSNKVTEKGKYVELRCDPISGHTALYWYRQSLGQGPEFLIYFQGTGAADDSGLPNDRFFAVRPEGSVSTLKIQRTERGDSAVYLCASSRDRAGAGELFFGEGSRLTVL.

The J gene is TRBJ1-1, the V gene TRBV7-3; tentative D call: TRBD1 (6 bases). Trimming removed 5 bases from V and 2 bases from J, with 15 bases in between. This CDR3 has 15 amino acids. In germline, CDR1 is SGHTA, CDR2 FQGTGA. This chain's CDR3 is CASSPKGGSNTEAFF. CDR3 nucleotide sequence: TGTGCCAGCAGCCCTAAGGGGGGGTCTAACACTGAAGCTTTCTTT.

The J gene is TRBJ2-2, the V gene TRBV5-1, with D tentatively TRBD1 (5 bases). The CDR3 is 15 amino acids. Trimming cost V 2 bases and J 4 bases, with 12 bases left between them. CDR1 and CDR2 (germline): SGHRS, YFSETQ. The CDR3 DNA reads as TGCGCCAGCAGCTTAGGGCAGGGAAGCACCGGGGAGCTGTTTTTT. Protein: CASSLGQGSTGELFF. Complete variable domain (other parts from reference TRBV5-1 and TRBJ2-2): KAGVTQTPRYLIKTRGQQVTLSCSPISGHRSVSWYQQTPGQGLQFLFEYFSETQRNKGNFPGRFSGRQFSNSRSEMNVSTLELGDSALYLCASSLGQGSTGELFFGEGSRLTVL.

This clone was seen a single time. CDR3 nucleotides: TGTGCCAGCAGCCAAGTGGGCCTTCGACAGGCGAACACCGGGGAGCTGTTTTTT. Its translation is CASSQVGLRQANTGELFF. J is TRBJ2-2 and V is TRBV4-2, with D possibly TRBD1 on 6 matching bases. The CDR3 runs to 18 residues. Germline-derived CDR1 and CDR2 are LGHNA and YNFKEQ. V lost 1 base to trimming and J lost 0 bases, with 15 bases between them.

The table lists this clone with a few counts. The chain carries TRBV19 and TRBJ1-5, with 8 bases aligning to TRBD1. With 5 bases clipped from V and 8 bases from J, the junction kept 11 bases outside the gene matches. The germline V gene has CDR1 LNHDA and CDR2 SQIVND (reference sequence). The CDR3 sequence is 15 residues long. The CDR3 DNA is TGTGCCAGTAGTGCCGGACAGGGTTTTTCGGAGCCCCAGCATTTT. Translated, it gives CASSAGQGFSEPQHF.

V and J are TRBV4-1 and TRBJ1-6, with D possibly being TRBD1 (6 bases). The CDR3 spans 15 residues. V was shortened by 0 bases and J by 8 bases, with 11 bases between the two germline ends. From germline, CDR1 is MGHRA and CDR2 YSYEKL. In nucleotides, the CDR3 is TGCGCCAGCAGCCAAGATCCCAGGGGACATTCACCCCTCCACTTT. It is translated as CASSQDPRGHSPLHF.